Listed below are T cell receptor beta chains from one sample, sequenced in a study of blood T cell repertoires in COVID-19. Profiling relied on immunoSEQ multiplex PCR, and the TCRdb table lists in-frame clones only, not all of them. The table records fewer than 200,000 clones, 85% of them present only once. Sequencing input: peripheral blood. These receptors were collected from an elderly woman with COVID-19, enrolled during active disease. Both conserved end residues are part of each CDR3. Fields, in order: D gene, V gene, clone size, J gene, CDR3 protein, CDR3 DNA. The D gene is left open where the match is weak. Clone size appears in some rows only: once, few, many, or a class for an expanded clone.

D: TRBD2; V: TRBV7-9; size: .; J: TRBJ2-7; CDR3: CASRRTSGGARVFDEQYF; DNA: TGTGCCAGCAGGAGGACTAGCGGGGGGGCCCGAGTCTTCGACGAGCAGTACTTC
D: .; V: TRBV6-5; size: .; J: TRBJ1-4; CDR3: CASSYSSGAPNEKLFF; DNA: TGTGCCAGCAGTTACTCGAGCGGAGCCCCTAATGAAAAACTGTTTTTT
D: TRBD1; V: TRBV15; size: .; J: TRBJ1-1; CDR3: CATSRAGTGNTEAFF; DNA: TGTGCCACCAGCAGAGCAGGGACAGGCAACACTGAAGCTTTCTTT
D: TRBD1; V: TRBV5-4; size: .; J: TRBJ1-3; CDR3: CASSPPGGSGNTIYF; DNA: TGTGCCAGCAGTCCCCCAGGGGGCTCTGGAAACACCATATATTTT
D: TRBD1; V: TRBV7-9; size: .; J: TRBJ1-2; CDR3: CASSLPFDRGIGGYTF; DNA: TGTGCCAGCAGCTTACCATTTGACAGGGGGATTGGTGGCTACACCTTC
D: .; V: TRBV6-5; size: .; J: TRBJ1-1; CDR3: CASARVHGDTEAFF; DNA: TGTGCCAGCGCCCGTGTACACGGGGACACTGAAGCTTTCTTT
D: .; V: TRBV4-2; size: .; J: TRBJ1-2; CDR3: CASSQDRWGNYGYTF; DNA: TGTGCCAGCAGCCAGGACAGATGGGGTAACTATGGCTACACCTTC
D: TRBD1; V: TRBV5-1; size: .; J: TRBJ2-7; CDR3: CASSSRTGSYEQYF; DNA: TGCGCCAGCAGCTCCAGGACAGGGAGCTACGAGCAGTACTTC
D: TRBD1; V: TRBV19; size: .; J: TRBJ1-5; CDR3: CASRDRVFGRNQPQHF; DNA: TGTGCCAGTAGGGACAGGGTCTTTGGTCGGAATCAGCCCCAGCATTTT
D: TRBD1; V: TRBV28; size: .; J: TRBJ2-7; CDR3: CASSLQGAIGEQYF; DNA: TGTGCCAGCAGCCTACAGGGGGCTATAGGGGAGCAGTACTTC
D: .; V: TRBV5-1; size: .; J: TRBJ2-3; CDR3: CASSLASGHGTDTQYF; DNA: TGCGCCAGCAGCTTGGCAAGCGGGCACGGCACAGATACGCAGTATTTT
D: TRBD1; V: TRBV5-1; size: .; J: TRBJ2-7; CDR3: CASSRGQSGYEQYF; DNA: TGCGCCAGCAGCCGGGGACAGAGTGGCTACGAGCAGTACTTC
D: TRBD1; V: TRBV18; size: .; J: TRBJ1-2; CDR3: CASSPGQGGYGYTF; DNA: TGTGCCAGCTCACCGGGACAGGGAGGCTATGGCTACACCTTC
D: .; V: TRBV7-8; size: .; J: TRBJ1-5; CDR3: CASSLQGFNQPQHF; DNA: TGTGCCAGCAGTCTTCAGGGATTCAATCAGCCCCAGCATTTT
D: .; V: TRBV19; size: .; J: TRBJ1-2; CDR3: CASSMSSQGNYGYTF; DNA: TGTGCCAGTAGTATGAGCTCCCAGGGGAACTATGGCTACACCTTC
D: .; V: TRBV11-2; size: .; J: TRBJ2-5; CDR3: CASRQGLETQYF; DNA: TGTGCCAGCAGGCAGGGATTAGAGACCCAGTACTTC
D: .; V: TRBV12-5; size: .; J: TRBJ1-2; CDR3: CASGLVHSSKPGAYGYTF; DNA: TGTGCTAGTGGTTTGGTACATAGTAGCAAGCCCGGCGCCTATGGCTACACCTTC
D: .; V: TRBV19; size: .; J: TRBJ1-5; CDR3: CASSSSPGGGGQPQHF; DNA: TGTGCCAGTAGTAGCAGCCCCGGGGGGGGAGGTCAGCCCCAGCATTTT
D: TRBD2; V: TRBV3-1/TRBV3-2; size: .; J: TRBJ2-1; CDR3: CASSQGLMGLPNPNEQFF; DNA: TGTGCCAGCAGCCAAGGTTTAATGGGACTACCGAACCCCAATGAGCAGTTCTTC
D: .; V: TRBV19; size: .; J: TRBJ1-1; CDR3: CASSELTGNTEAFF; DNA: TGTGCCAGTAGTGAGCTAACAGGGAACACTGAAGCTTTCTTT
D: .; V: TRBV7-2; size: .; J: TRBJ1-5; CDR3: CASSSPSGSNQPQHF; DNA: TGTGCCAGCAGCAGCCCCTCAGGCAGCAATCAGCCCCAGCATTTT
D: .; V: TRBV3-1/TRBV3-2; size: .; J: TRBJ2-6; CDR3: CASSQVPGTSSGANVLTF; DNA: TGTGCCAGCAGCCAAGTACCAGGAACAAGCTCTGGGGCCAACGTCCTGACTTTC
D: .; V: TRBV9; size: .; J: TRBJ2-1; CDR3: CASSVVPVRQVSSSYNEQFF; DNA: TGTGCCAGCAGCGTAGTCCCAGTCAGACAGGTTAGCAGCTCCTACAATGAGCAGTTCTTC
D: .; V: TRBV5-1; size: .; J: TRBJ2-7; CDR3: CASSLNPPLAGGRTLVYEQYF; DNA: TGCGCCAGCAGCTTGAATCCACCTTTGGCAGGGGGGAGGACCTTAGTCTACGAGCAGTACTTC
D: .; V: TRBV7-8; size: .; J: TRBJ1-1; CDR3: CASSSGGRQMNTEAFF; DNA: TGTGCCAGCAGCTCGGGGGGCCGGCAGATGAACACTGAAGCTTTCTTT
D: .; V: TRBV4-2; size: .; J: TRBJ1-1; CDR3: CASSQVADMNTEAFF; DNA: TGTGCCAGCAGCCAAGTGGCGGATATGAACACTGAAGCTTTCTTT
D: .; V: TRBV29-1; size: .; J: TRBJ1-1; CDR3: CSGGQSLNTEAFF; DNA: TGCAGCGGTGGACAGAGTTTGAACACTGAAGCTTTCTTT
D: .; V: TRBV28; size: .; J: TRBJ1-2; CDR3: CATGQSYGYTF; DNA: TGTGCCACCGGACAGAGCTATGGCTACACCTTC
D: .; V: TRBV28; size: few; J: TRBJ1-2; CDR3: CASARAKEGYTF; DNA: TGTGCCAGCGCCCGGGCCAAGGAGGGGTACACCTTC
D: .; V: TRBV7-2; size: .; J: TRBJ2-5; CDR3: CASSAIPEETQYF; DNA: TGTGCCAGCAGCGCAATTCCGGAAGAGACCCAGTACTTC
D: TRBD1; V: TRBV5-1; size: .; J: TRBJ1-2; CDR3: CASSLDRGNGYTF; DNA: TGCGCCAGCAGCTTGGACAGGGGGAATGGCTACACCTTC
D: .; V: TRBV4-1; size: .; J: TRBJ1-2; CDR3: CASSHNRAQTYGYTF; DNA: TGCGCCAGCAGCCATAACAGGGCCCAGACCTATGGCTACACCTTC
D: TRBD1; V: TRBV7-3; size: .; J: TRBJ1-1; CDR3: CASSLNLLNYRGPDEAFF; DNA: TGTGCCAGCAGCTTAAATCTCCTAAACTACAGGGGGCCAGATGAAGCTTTCTTT
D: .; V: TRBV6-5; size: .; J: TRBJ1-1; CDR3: CASIPRGGNEAFF; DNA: TGTGCCAGCATCCCACGCGGGGGTAACGAAGCTTTCTTT
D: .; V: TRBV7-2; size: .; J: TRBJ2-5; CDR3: CASSSARVGETQYF; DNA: TGTGCCAGCAGTTCAGCGCGGGTGGGAGAGACCCAGTACTTC
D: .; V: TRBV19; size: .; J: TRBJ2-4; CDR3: CASSIGGLALNIQYF; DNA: TGTGCCAGTAGTATAGGGGGACTCGCCCTAAACATTCAGTACTTC
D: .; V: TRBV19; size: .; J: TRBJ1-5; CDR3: CATRGTQGQVYSNQPQHF; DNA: TGTGCCACTCGAGGGACACAGGGCCAAGTTTATAGCAATCAGCCCCAGCATTTT
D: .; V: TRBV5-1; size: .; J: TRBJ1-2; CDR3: CASSLFVAEGYTF; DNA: TGCGCCAGCAGCTTGTTTGTCGCGGAAGGCTACACCTTC
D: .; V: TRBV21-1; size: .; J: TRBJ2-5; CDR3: CASSRASAGGETQYF; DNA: TGTGCCAGCAGCAGGGCTAGCGCTGGGGGGGAGACCCAGTACTTC
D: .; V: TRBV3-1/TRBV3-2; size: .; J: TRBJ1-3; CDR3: CASSHGHGNTIYF; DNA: TGTGCCAGCAGCCATGGCCATGGAAACACCATATATTTT
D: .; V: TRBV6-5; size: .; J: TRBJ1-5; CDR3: CASSNNRVSNQPQHF; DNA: TGTGCCAGCAGTAACAACAGGGTTTCCAATCAGCCCCAGCATTTT
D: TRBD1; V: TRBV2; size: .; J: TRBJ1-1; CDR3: CASSGEMTGRAFF; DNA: TGTGCCAGCAGTGGTGAAATGACAGGGCGAGCTTTCTTT
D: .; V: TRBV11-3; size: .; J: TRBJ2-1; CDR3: CASSREGYNEQFF; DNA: TGTGCCAGCAGCCGAGAGGGTTACAATGAGCAGTTCTTC
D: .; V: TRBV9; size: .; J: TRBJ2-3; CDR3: CASNGVAHFSDTQYF; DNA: TGTGCCAGCAATGGAGTGGCGCACTTCTCAGATACGCAGTATTTT
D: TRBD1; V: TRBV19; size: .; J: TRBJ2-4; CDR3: CASSTDRVAKNIQYF; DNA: TGTGCCAGTTCGACCGACAGGGTCGCCAAAAACATTCAGTACTTC
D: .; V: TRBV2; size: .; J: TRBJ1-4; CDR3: CASGLGGYTNEKLFF; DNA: TGTGCCAGCGGTCTGGGAGGGTACACTAATGAAAAACTGTTTTTT
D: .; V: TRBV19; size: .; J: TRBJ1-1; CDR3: CASSANRAWAEAFF; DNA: TGTGCCAGTAGTGCTAACAGGGCTTGGGCTGAAGCTTTCTTT
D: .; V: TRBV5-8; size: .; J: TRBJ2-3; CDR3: CASSLTSQYF; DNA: TGTGCCAGCAGCTTAACTTCGCAGTATTTT